The entry below gives a single T cell receptor beta chain sequence along with its context. This sample is part of a study of shared clonotypes between healthy human individuals. Some 90 million PBMCs went into genomic DNA for unsorted samples. Several immunoSEQ plates held equal portions of the genomic DNA taken from each subset. The sequencing of unsorted PBMC DNA took place on ten immunoSEQ deep assay plates. TCRdb's table, derived via immunoSEQ multiplex PCR, lists solely in-frame clones and lacks some. The sample records roughly 500,000 clones, 60% to 85% being singletons. V was pared by 3 bases and J by 0 bases, with 12 bases between. The CDR3 sequence is 17 residues long. Germline CDR1 MNHEY, CDR2 SMNVEV (reference sequence).

Sequencing was carried out using PBMCs. The clonotype originates from a woman in her 40s in good health. Some clones in this sample may be carry-over from other donors' samples. The J gene is TRBJ2-6, the V gene TRBV27, with D hard to call. The CDR3 here is CASSFLGSDSGANVLTF. CDR3 bases: TGTGCCAGCAGTTTTTTAGGGTCCGACTCTGGGGCCAACGTCCTGACTTTC.